The text below deals with one T cell receptor (beta chain). Per the original data handling: Nucleated cell counts were estimated from reference gene primer amplification. TCRdb keeps only in-frame clones here, not all; method: immunoSEQ multiplex PCR. The DNA was the basis for D and trimming; V, J and clone size are from that table. The sample lists about 200,000 clones, roughly 90% seen once, with 1.5% to 2% in the top ten. The V gene end was trimmed by 0 bases and the J gene end by 7 bases; junction bases not matched to a gene: 2. From germline, CDR1 is SGHRS and CDR2 YFSETQ. This CDR3 region has 13 residues. The data belong to a study of blood T cell repertoires in COVID-19. Study details: Samples came from the United States, Italy and Spain, spanning acute and convalescent COVID-19. PBMCs, B-cell-depleted T cells, or T cells were the source of the cDNA or gDNA that made up the material.

Sequences were obtained from peripheral blood. The source is a man younger than 35 with active or convalescent COVID-19. This sequence joins TRBV5-1 and TRBJ1-2, with 8 bases aligning to TRBD1. As DNA, the CDR3 is TGCGCCAGCAGCTTGGCAGGGGGCTCTGGCTACACCTTC. This sequence encodes CASSLAGGSGYTF.